A selection of T cell receptor beta chains follows, all from one sample in a study of T cell responses to AZD1222 COVID-19 vaccine. TCRdb keeps only in-frame clones here, not all; method: immunoSEQ multiplex PCR. The sample carries tens of thousands of clones, about 91% recorded once. The sample was peripheral blood, taken on day 0 of AZD1222 vaccination. The receptors were gathered from an adult in good health. The CDR3 runs from the conserved cysteine through the conserved F or W. Fields, in order: J gene, D gene, V gene, clone size, CDR3 DNA, CDR3 protein. A D gene is named only where the DNA matches it firmly. Not all rows give a size; the values are once, few, many and, for expanded clones, a class.

J: TRBJ2-5; D: .; V: TRBV11-2; size: .; DNA: TGTGCCAGCAGGCGAGCCGAGACCCAGTACTTC; CDR3: CASRRAETQYF
J: TRBJ2-7; D: TRBD1; V: TRBV18; size: .; DNA: TGTGCCAGCTCACCTCAGGACAGGGGTACCTACGAGCAGTACTTC; CDR3: CASSPQDRGTYEQYF
J: TRBJ2-7; D: .; V: TRBV27; size: .; DNA: TGTGCCAGCAGTTTGTCGTCGGAGCTGGGGTACGAGCAGTACTTC; CDR3: CASSLSSELGYEQYF
J: TRBJ2-2; D: .; V: TRBV5-1; size: few; DNA: TGCGCCAGCAGCCCAGGTTTCGGGGAGCTGTTTTTT; CDR3: CASSPGFGELFF
J: TRBJ1-2; D: .; V: TRBV30; size: .; DNA: TGTGCCTGGAGTTCGATGACCTATGGCTACACCTTC; CDR3: CAWSSMTYGYTF
J: TRBJ2-1; D: .; V: TRBV18; size: .; DNA: TGTGCCAGCTCGGGGACATTTCAGGGTTTTTACAATGAGCAGTTCTTC; CDR3: CASSGTFQGFYNEQFF
J: TRBJ2-1; D: .; V: TRBV27; size: .; DNA: TGTGCCAGCCCGGGGGCTTACAATGAGCAGTTCTTC; CDR3: CASPGAYNEQFF
J: TRBJ2-5; D: .; V: TRBV6-5; size: .; DNA: TGTGCCAGCAGCCCGAGACAAGCCGAGACCCAGTACTTC; CDR3: CASSPRQAETQYF
J: TRBJ2-1; D: TRBD2; V: TRBV27; size: .; DNA: TGTGCCAGCAGTTTGGGGACTAGCGGGAGAGGGCAGTTCTTC; CDR3: CASSLGTSGRGQFF
J: TRBJ2-7; D: TRBD1; V: TRBV4-3; size: .; DNA: TGCGCCAGCAGCCAATCCGGGACAGGGGGCTCGTACGAGCAGTACTTC; CDR3: CASSQSGTGGSYEQYF
J: TRBJ2-5; D: TRBD1; V: TRBV6-6; size: .; DNA: TGTGCCAGCAGTATGGGACAGGGGGCAAAGACCCAGTACTTC; CDR3: CASSMGQGAKTQYF
J: TRBJ2-7; D: .; V: TRBV5-4; size: .; DNA: TGTGCCAGCAGCCCATACAAGAAGAGCTCCTACGAGCAGTACTTC; CDR3: CASSPYKKSSYEQYF
J: TRBJ2-7; D: .; V: TRBV6-5; size: .; DNA: TGTGCCAGCACCGCTGGCTCCTACGAGCAGTACTTC; CDR3: CASTAGSYEQYF
J: TRBJ2-3; D: TRBD1; V: TRBV9; size: .; DNA: TGTGCCAGCAGCCACCGGACAGGGGGCGGCACAGATACGCAGTATTTT; CDR3: CASSHRTGGGTDTQYF
J: TRBJ2-7; D: TRBD1; V: TRBV10-3; size: .; DNA: TGTGCCATCACCCCGGGACAGGGAAAGGACGAGCAGTACTTC; CDR3: CAITPGQGKDEQYF